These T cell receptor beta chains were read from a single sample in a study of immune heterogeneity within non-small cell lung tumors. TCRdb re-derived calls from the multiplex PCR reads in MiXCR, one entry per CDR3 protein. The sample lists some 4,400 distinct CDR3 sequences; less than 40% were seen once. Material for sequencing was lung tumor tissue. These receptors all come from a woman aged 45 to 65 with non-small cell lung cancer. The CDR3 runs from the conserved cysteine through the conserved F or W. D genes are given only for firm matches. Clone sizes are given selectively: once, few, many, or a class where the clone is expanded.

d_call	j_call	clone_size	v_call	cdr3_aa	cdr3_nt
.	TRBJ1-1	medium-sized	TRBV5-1	CASSHGQGSGNTEAFF	TGCGCCAGCAGCCACGGGCAGGGGAGTGGGAACACTGAAGCTTTCTTT
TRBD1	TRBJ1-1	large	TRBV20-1	CSEGGQGNTEAFF	TGCAGTGAGGGGGGACAGGGGAACACTGAAGCTTTCTTT
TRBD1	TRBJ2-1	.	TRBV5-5	CASSLTGGAANEQFF	TGTGCCAGCAGCTTGACAGGGGGCGCGGCAAATGAGCAGTTCTTC
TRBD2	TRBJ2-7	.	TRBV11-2	CASSLGLAGYEQYF	TGTGCCAGCAGCTTAGGGCTAGCGGGCTACGAGCAGTACTTC
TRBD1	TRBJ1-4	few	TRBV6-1	CASRQGDEKLFF	TGTGCCAGCCGACAGGGTGATGAAAAACTGTTTTTT
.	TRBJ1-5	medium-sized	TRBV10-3	CAISESGDTYSNQPQHF	TGTGCCATCAGTGAGTCCGGGGACACATATAGCAATCAGCCCCAGCATTTT
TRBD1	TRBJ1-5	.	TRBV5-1	CASSYSGTGNQPQHF	TGCGCCAGCAGCTACTCCGGGACAGGGAATCAGCCCCAGCATTTT
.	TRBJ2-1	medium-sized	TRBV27	CASSPYIPGEQFF	TGTGCCAGCAGTCCGTACATACCAGGTGAGCAGTTCTTC
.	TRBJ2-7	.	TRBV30	CAWSVPSVTYEQYF	TGTGCCTGGAGTGTACCTAGCGTAACCTACGAGCAGTACTTC
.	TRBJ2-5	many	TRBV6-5	CASSYHGGSEETQYF	TGTGCCAGCAGTTACCACGGGGGATCCGAAGAGACCCAGTACTTC
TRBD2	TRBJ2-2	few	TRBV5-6	CASSLGLAEWTGELFF	TGTGCCAGCAGCTTGGGTCTAGCGGAGTGGACCGGGGAGCTGTTTTTT
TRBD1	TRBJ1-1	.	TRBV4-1	CASSQGRGRTEAFF	TGCGCCAGCAGCCAGGGCAGGGGGCGGACTGAAGCTTTCTTT
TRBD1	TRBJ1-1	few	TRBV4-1	CASNHLTGGGTEAFF	TGCGCCAGCAACCACTTAACAGGGGGTGGCACTGAGGCTTTCTTT
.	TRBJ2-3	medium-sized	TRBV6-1	CASNRTPLTDTQYF	TGTGCCAGCAACAGGACACCTCTCACAGATACGCAGTATTTT
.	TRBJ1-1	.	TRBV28	CASTEVNTEAFF	TGTGCCAGTACCGAGGTTAACACTGAAGCTTTCTTT
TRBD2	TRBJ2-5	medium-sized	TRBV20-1	CSARDSRLAGGETQYF	TGCAGTGCTAGAGATTCTAGACTAGCGGGTGGAGAGACCCAGTACTTC
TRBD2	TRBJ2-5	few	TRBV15	CATSRRLAGGETQYF	TGTGCCACCAGCAGAAGACTAGCGGGCGGGGAGACCCAGTACTTC